These T cell receptor beta chains were read from a single sample in a study of CD8 T cells in ankylosing spondylitis. Each CDR3 protein is one row after TCRdb ran MiXCR on the 5' RACE reads. Of around 130,000 distinct CDR3 sequences listed, about a tenth are singletons. Sequenced material: blood, either unsorted or a sorted T cell fraction (not recorded which). All receptors derive from a male donor with ankylosing spondylitis or in good health (not recorded which). Each CDR3 is given with its conserved first and last residue. D genes are given only for firm matches. Clone sizes are given selectively: once, few, many, or a class where the clone is expanded.

D,V,J,size,DNA,CDR3
-,TRBV5-1,TRBJ1-1,many,TGCGCCAGCAGCTTGGAAACGACAGTCGCCACTGAAGCTTTCTTT,CASSLETTVATEAFF
-,TRBV20-1,TRBJ2-5,few,TGCAGTGCTAGTGCGGGAACGGAGGGACAAGAGACCCAGTACTTC,CSASAGTEGQETQYF
-,TRBV12-3/TRBV12-4,TRBJ2-7,few,TGTGCCAGCAGTTTTATCGGGGTGGCGCGAAACGAGCAGTACTTC,CASSFIGVARNEQYF
TRBD1,TRBV7-3,TRBJ2-3,-,TGTGCCAGCAGCCCCCCGACAGGGAGCACAGATACGCAGTATTTT,CASSPPTGSTDTQYF
-,TRBV14,TRBJ1-2,many,TGTGCCAGCAGCCCCAGCGGTTACTATGGCTACACCTTC,CASSPSGYYGYTF
-,TRBV5-1,TRBJ2-3,many,TGCGCCAGCAGCCACACTAGCACAGATACGCAGTATTTT,CASSHTSTDTQYF
-,TRBV5-1,TRBJ2-7,-,TGCGCCAGCAGCGCTGGACCGAACTCCGAGCAGTACTTC,CASSAGPNSEQYF
TRBD2,TRBV4-3,TRBJ2-1,few,TGCGCCAGCAGCCAAGTCCTACAGCGGGATTACAATGAGCAGTTCTTC,CASSQVLQRDYNEQFF
TRBD1,TRBV10-3,TRBJ2-1,many,TGTGCCATCAGAACCACCGGGACAGGTGGAGGGGAGCAGTTCTTC,CAIRTTGTGGGEQFF
TRBD1,TRBV27,TRBJ2-7,many,TGTGCCAGCAGTTCCTTAGGACAGGCAAACTCCTACGAGCAGTACTTC,CASSSLGQANSYEQYF
-,TRBV4-1,TRBJ1-5,many,TGCGCCAGCAGCCAACAAAGCTATCAGCCCCAGCATTTT,CASSQQSYQPQHF
TRBD2,TRBV14,TRBJ2-7,few,TGTGCCAGCAGCCAACTAGCGGCAACCTACGAGCAGTACTTC,CASSQLAATYEQYF
TRBD1,TRBV30,TRBJ1-4,-,TGTGCCTGGAGTGTGACAGGGGTAGGGGAAAAACTGTTTTTT,CAWSVTGVGEKLFF
-,TRBV12-3/TRBV12-4,TRBJ2-7,many,TGTGCCAGCGCCTTTTTAGGGGGGGCCTACGAGCAGTACTTC,CASAFLGGAYEQYF
-,TRBV6-5,TRBJ2-3,many,TGTGCCAGCACGCTCCCACCAGACACGCAGTATTTT,CASTLPPDTQYF
-,TRBV29-1,TRBJ2-3,many,TGCAGCGTAGCGCCGTATAGCGGATCGGAGCAGTATTTT,CSVAPYSGSEQYF
TRBD2,TRBV30,TRBJ2-1,many,TGTGCCTGGAGTGGACTAGCGGGAGTAGGCGATGAGCAGTTCTTC,CAWSGLAGVGDEQFF
-,TRBV20-1,TRBJ2-2,many,TGCAGTGCTAGGAGTCAGGGTGGCACCGGGGAGCTGTTTTTT,CSARSQGGTGELFF
-,TRBV12-3/TRBV12-4,TRBJ2-6,-,TGTGCCAGCAGTGCCCTCTCTGGGGCCAACGTCCTGACTTTC,CASSALSGANVLTF
-,TRBV20-1,TRBJ2-2,many,TGCAGTGCCCTAGACGGGAGTAAGAACACCGGGGAGCTGTTTTTT,CSALDGSKNTGELFF
-,TRBV29-1,TRBJ2-3,-,TGCAGCGTCGCAGGACGTAGCACAGATACGCAGTATTTT,CSVAGRSTDTQYF
TRBD2,TRBV20-1,TRBJ2-7,-,TGCTGTGCAGCTATAGATCTAGCGGGAGGTGGTATCCGATACGAGCAGTACTTC,CCAAIDLAGGGIRYEQYF